This is a list of T cell receptor beta chains from one sample in a study of Graves' ophthalmopathy and Graves' hyperthyroidism. TCRdb analysed the multiplex PCR reads with MiXCR anew, one entry per CDR3 protein. Of 400,000 or so distinct CDR3 sequences in the sample, approximately 15% were seen once. The sequencing sample was made of peripheral blood. The receptor set was obtained from a woman in her late teens or twenties with stable Graves' hyperthyroidism. Each CDR3 is given with its conserved first and last residue. D genes are given only for firm matches. A row's size may be missing; if present it is once, few, many or a size class.

>14|TRBJ1-2|TRBV5-1|many|NA
TGCGCCAGCAGCTTATCCCTGGGTGACTATGGCTACACCTTC
CASSLSLGDYGYTF
>16|TRBJ1-3|TRBV19|NA|NA
TGTGCCAGTAGTATAGTGGGGGAAAGCTCTGGAAACACCATATATTTT
CASSIVGESSGNTIYF
>16|TRBJ2-2|TRBV11-2|NA|TRBD2
TGTGCCAGCAGCTTAAAGGGGACTAGCTACACCGGGGAGCTGTTTTTT
CASSLKGTSYTGELFF
>15|TRBJ2-7|TRBV7-2|few|TRBD1
TGTGCCAGCAGCTTAGGGGACAGGGGGCTTCTCGAGCAGTACTTC
CASSLGDRGLLEQYF
>14|TRBJ1-2|TRBV15|many|NA
TGTGCCACCAGCAGAGAGCCAGGGAATTATGGCTACACCTTC
CATSREPGNYGYTF
>15|TRBJ2-2|TRBV18|NA|TRBD1
TGTGCCAGCTCACCTCTGACAGGGGGCACCGGGGAGCTGTTTTTT
CASSPLTGGTGELFF
>17|TRBJ1-5|TRBV5-4|many|NA
TGTGCCAGCAGCTTGGGGGGGGCCCTCCTTAGCAATCAGCCCCAGCATTTT
CASSLGGALLSNQPQHF
>14|TRBJ2-7|TRBV10-1|many|TRBD2
TGCGCCAGCAGTGTGAGACTAGCGGACTACGAGCAGTACTTC
CASSVRLADYEQYF
>15|TRBJ1-6|TRBV19|many|TRBD1
TGTGCCAGTAGAACACGGGCAGGGGGAGATTCACCCCTCCACTTT
CASRTRAGGDSPLHF
>14|TRBJ2-5|TRBV12-3/TRBV12-4|many|NA
TGTGCCAGCAGTTTTACGGCAGGGCAAGAGACCCAGTACTTC
CASSFTAGQETQYF
>11|TRBJ2-5|TRBV20-1|many|NA
TGCAGTGCTAGAAAACGGGCGACCCAGTACTTC
CSARKRATQYF
>14|TRBJ1-1|TRBV6-1|many|NA
TGTGCCAGCAGTGAAGCCGGCAGAGGAAATGAAGCTTTCTTT
CASSEAGRGNEAFF
>14|TRBJ1-2|TRBV6-7|many|TRBD1
TGTGCCGGTTACTTAGGGACAGAAATTTATGGCTACACCTTC
CAGYLGTEIYGYTF
>13|TRBJ1-6|TRBV27|NA|NA
TGTGCCAGCAGTTTGCAGTATAATTCACCCCTCCACTTT
CASSLQYNSPLHF
>13|TRBJ2-7|TRBV29-1|many|NA
TGCAGCGTTGCCGCGCAGGTGGTCGGGGAGCAGTACTTC
CSVAAQVVGEQYF
>16|TRBJ1-6|TRBV12-5|many|TRBD1
TGTGCTAGTGGTTTGGTTTTGGGACAGGGGAATTCACCCCTCCACTTT
CASGLVLGQGNSPLHF
>15|TRBJ2-5|TRBV2|NA|TRBD2
TGTGCCAGCAGCGTAGGTAGCGGGAGTGTAGAGACCCAGTACTTC
CASSVGSGSVETQYF
>12|TRBJ2-5|TRBV3-1|many|NA
TGTGCCAGCAGCCAAGAAGGGGAGACCCAGTACTTC
CASSQEGETQYF
>12|TRBJ2-7|TRBV20-1|many|NA
TGCAGTGCTAGAGATTGGGGGGACGAGCAGTACTTC
CSARDWGDEQYF
>13|TRBJ1-2|TRBV19|NA|NA
TGTGCCAGTAGTGTAGAGGGACGGAATGGCTACACCTTC
CASSVEGRNGYTF
>18|TRBJ2-5|TRBV6-1|many|NA
TGTGCCAGCATAGGGCCCCGCGGGTTAGGGAACTCGAAAGAGACCCAGTACTTC
CASIGPRGLGNSKETQYF
>14|TRBJ2-5|TRBV5-1|many|NA
TGCGCCAGCAGCTTGGTTACTCCGCCGGAGACCCAGTACTTC
CASSLVTPPETQYF
>16|TRBJ2-2|TRBV4-1|few|TRBD1
TGCGCCAGCAGCCAAAGGACAGGGGCGAACACCGGGGAGCTGTTTTTT
CASSQRTGANTGELFF
>13|TRBJ1-1|TRBV7-9|many|NA
TGTGCCAGCAGTCGAGGGGGGGAAACTGAAGCTTTCTTT
CASSRGGETEAFF
>13|TRBJ2-7|TRBV20-1|many|TRBD1
TGCAGTGCCATAACCGGGACAGGGGACGAGCAGTACTTC
CSAITGTGDEQYF
>14|TRBJ1-4|TRBV6-1|few|NA
TGTGCCAGCAGACCCACGTCAACTAATGAAAAACTGTTTTTT
CASRPTSTNEKLFF
>15|TRBJ1-2|TRBV7-2|few|TRBD1
TGTGCCAGCAGCTTAGGCCACAGGGGAGGCCATGGCTACACCTTC
CASSLGHRGGHGYTF
>15|TRBJ2-7|TRBV18|few|TRBD1
TGTGCCAGCTCACCCACCGGACAGGCGTTCTACGAGCAGTACTTC
CASSPTGQAFYEQYF
>15|TRBJ2-7|TRBV12-3/TRBV12-4|NA|TRBD1
TGTGCCAGCAGTGAGTCTCCGGACAGGACCTACGAGCAGTACTTC
CASSESPDRTYEQYF
>16|TRBJ2-3|TRBV19|few|TRBD1
TGTGCCAGTAGTCCGGCCGGGACAGGGGTGAGAGATACGCAGTATTTT
CASSPAGTGVRDTQYF
>13|TRBJ1-5|TRBV29-1|many|NA
TGCAGCGCCAAAGAGGGGGACGGTCAGCCCCAGCATTTT
CSAKEGDGQPQHF
>14|TRBJ2-2|TRBV2|many|NA
TGTGCCAGCAGTGGCCGTACTAGATCCGGGGAGCTGTTTTTT
CASSGRTRSGELFF
>15|TRBJ2-5|TRBV9|many|NA
TGTGCCAGCAGCCCAGGGCCACAGGCGGTGGAGACCCAGTACTTC
CASSPGPQAVETQYF
>12|TRBJ2-7|TRBV25-1|many|NA
TGTGCCAGCAGGAGAGACACCAACGAGCAGTACTTC
CASRRDTNEQYF
>16|TRBJ1-2|TRBV19|NA|NA
TGTGCCAGTAGTATAGATAACCAGGGTCTCCTTTATGGCTACACCTTC
CASSIDNQGLLYGYTF
>10|TRBJ2-7|TRBV20-1|many|NA
TGCAGTGCCTCCCCCCGGGAGCAGTACTTC
CSASPREQYF
>13|TRBJ2-5|TRBV5-1|many|TRBD2
TGCGCCAGCAGCAGGACTAGCGGGGGGGTTGAGTACTTC
CASSRTSGGVEYF
>15|TRBJ1-2|TRBV6-2/TRBV6-3|many|TRBD1
TGTGCCAGCAGGCAAGGACAGGGTTCTAACTATGGCTACACCTTC
CASRQGQGSNYGYTF
>13|TRBJ2-2|TRBV10-2|many|NA
TGCGCCAGCAGGGACACCGGCACCGGGGAGCTGTTTTTT
CASRDTGTGELFF
>15|TRBJ1-2|TRBV6-2/TRBV6-3|many|NA
TGTGCCAGCAGTCTCACTCACCGGGACCCAAATGGCTACACCTTC
CASSLTHRDPNGYTF
>16|TRBJ2-5|TRBV18|NA|TRBD2
TGTGCCAGCTCATCGCGGACTAGCGGGGGACAAGAGACCCAGTACTTC
CASSSRTSGGQETQYF
>17|TRBJ2-6|TRBV6-2/TRBV6-3|NA|NA
TGTGCCAGCAGCAAAGGGGGGCGAGGCTCTGGGGCCAACGTCCTGACTTTC
CASSKGGRGSGANVLTF
>16|TRBJ2-7|TRBV11-2|once|TRBD1
TGTGCCAGCAGCATAACCTTGGGACAGGGGAAGTACGAGCAGTACTTC
CASSITLGQGKYEQYF
>14|TRBJ1-1|TRBV12-3/TRBV12-4|many|TRBD1
TGTGCCAGCAGTCCCGGACAGGGGAGCACTGAAGCTTTCTTT
CASSPGQGSTEAFF
>14|TRBJ2-7|TRBV7-3|NA|NA
TGTGTGCCAGACCGGAAGGGAAACTCCTACGAGCAGTACTTC
CVPDRKGNSYEQYF
>13|TRBJ1-1|TRBV2|many|NA
TGTGCCAGCAGTGAGATCGGTGACACTGAAGCTTTCTTT
CASSEIGDTEAFF
>16|TRBJ2-7|TRBV12-3/TRBV12-4|many|TRBD2
TGTGCCAGCAGTTTAGGGCGGGGGGTCACCAATCACGAGCAGTACTTC
CASSLGRGVTNHEQYF